This T cell receptor (beta chain) derives from a study of T cell repertoires in cytomegalovirus infection. One entry per CDR3 protein, called by TCRdb with MiXCR from the reads. This table holds approximately 500,000 distinct CDR3 sequences, 11% found once. Trimming cost V 0 bases and J 0 bases, with 10 bases left between them. This CDR3 region has 15 residues. Germline V gene lookup returns CDR1 SGHRS and CDR2 YFSETQ. The receptor was derived from a human donor in good health (CMV status not recorded). Some clones in this sample may be carry-over from other donors' samples. V is TRBV5-1 and J is TRBJ2-7, with TRBD1 as a possible D gene (5 bases). Material for sequencing was PBMCs. The DNA for the CDR3 is TGCGCCAGCAGCTTGGGACAGACGAGCTCCTACGAGCAGTACTTC. Translated: CASSLGQTSSYEQYF.